By share of the sample, the clone carrying this T cell receptor (beta chain) is medium-sized. The antigen is unknown. The data stem from a study of spatial heterogeneity in lung cancer. Time point described: sample taken at primary tumor resection. TCRs were sequenced from unsorted whole RNA of tumor, nontumor lung or PBMC. The trim removed 8 bases at V and 3 bases at J, leaving 10 bases unmatched. The V gene's germline CDR1 is MGHDK and CDR2 SYGVNS. The CDR3 has 15 amino acids. Findings and caveats of the study: Within tumors, counts of expanded alpha and beta TCRs tracked tumor mutation counts.

Each molecule of TCR cDNA was tagged with one unique molecular identifier. TCRdb reprocessed the 5' RACE reads with MiXCR, giving one entry per CDR3 protein. In the table there are 4,000 or so distinct CDR3 sequences, approximately 8% of which are singletons. The receptor's source is a male donor with early-stage non-small cell lung cancer. J is TRBJ2-3 and V is TRBV25-1; 8 bases are a match to TRBD2. The sample here was lung tumor tissue, taken at surgery. This chain's CDR3 is CASGVGAGDTDTQYF. CDR3 in DNA: TGTGCCAGCGGCGTTGGAGCGGGGGATACAGATACGCAGTATTTT.